These 23 T cell receptor beta chains were sequenced from one sample in a study of blood T cell repertoires in COVID-19. Profiled with immunoSEQ multiplex PCR; TCRdb holds only in-frame clones, not every one. Of 150,000 to 200,000 clones in the sample, approximately 83% were seen once. Sequencing was performed on peripheral blood. These receptors were collected from a man aged 60 to 69 with acute or convalescent COVID-19.

This clone came up a few times. The chain links TRBV7-9 to TRBJ2-2, with TRBD2 as a possible D gene (6 bases). Germline CDR1 is SEHNR and CDR2 is FQNEAQ (reference sequence). This CDR3 region has 15 residues. Trimming took 3 bases from V and 0 from J, leaving 8 bases between them. CDR3 DNA: TGTGCCAGCAGCTTGGCGGGACCGAACACCGGGGAGCTGTTTTTT. Encoded protein: CASSLAGPNTGELFF. Full variable domain (rest looked up from reference TRBV7-9 and TRBJ2-2): DTGVSQNPRHKITKRGQNVTFRCDPISEHNRLYWYRQTLGQGPEFLTYFQNEAQLEKSRLLSDRFSAERPKGSFSTLEIQRTEQGDSAMYLCASSLAGPNTGELFFGEGSRLTVL.

The V gene is TRBV30, the J gene TRBJ1-2, with D possibly TRBD1 on 6 matching bases. The germline V and J ends were trimmed by 7 bases and 5 bases, with 11 bases remaining between them. The CDR3 length is 11 residues. In germline, CDR1 is GTSNPN, CDR2 SVGIG (reference sequence). CDR3 in amino acids: CALQGAYGYTF. For the CDR3, the DNA is TGTGCCTTACAGGGCGCGTATGGCTACACCTTC.

The V gene is TRBV5-4, the J gene TRBJ1-1, with 7 bases aligning to TRBD1. Germline V gene sequence: CDR1 SGHNT, CDR2 YYREEE (reference sequence). The CDR3 loop spans 15 amino acids. Trimming at V came to 4 bases and at J to 1 base, leaving 7 bases not matched to a gene. In DNA form, the CDR3 reads TGTGCCAGCAGCATATGGGACAGACCGAACACTGAAGCTTTCTTT. Translated, it gives CASSIWDRPNTEAFF.

This chain uses TRBV4-3 with TRBJ2-6, with a weak D call TRBD1 (5 bases). The CDR3 contains 16 residues. Per the germline V gene, CDR1 is LGHNA and CDR2 is YSLEER. Deletions cut 0 bases from V and 5 bases from J, with 11 bases between. Here the CDR3 DNA reads TGCGCCAGCAGCCAAGATGCAGGGTCTAGGGCCAACGTCCTGACTTTC. Amino acids: CASSQDAGSRANVLTF.

The rearrangement links TRBV28 to TRBJ1-2; no clear D. The CDR3 has 14 amino acids. The ends were cut back, 7 bases at V and 6 bases at J, with 18 bases in the middle. The V gene's germline CDR1 is MDHEN and CDR2 SYDVKM. This CDR3 reads CASIDTGVWDGYTF. The CDR3 DNA reads as TGTGCCAGCATCGACACCGGGGTCTGGGATGGCTACACCTTC.

The chain carries TRBV7-3 and TRBJ2-3; D is ambiguous. CDR3 length equals 13 residues. Trimming stripped 8 bases from V and 4 bases from J, with 13 bases between. Germline V lookup: CDR1 SGHTA, CDR2 FQGTGA. In DNA, the CDR3 is TGTGCCAGCGGAAATAGTCAGGCAGATACGCAGTATTTT. It yields the protein CASGNSQADTQYF.

The chain recombines TRBV27 with TRBJ1-2, with a weak D call TRBD1 (6 bases). CDR3 length equals 15 residues. V shed 6 bases and J shed 4 bases, with 18 bases lying between them. Germline V gene data show CDR1 as MNHEY and CDR2 as SMNVEV (reference sequence). The CDR3 reads CASRQLVGAGYGYTF. In DNA, the CDR3 is TGTGCCAGCAGACAGTTGGTGGGGGCAGGCTATGGCTACACCTTC.

The chain uses TRBV15 and TRBJ2-3, with a possible D match to TRBD2 (6 bases). Trimming cost V 3 bases and J 0 bases, with 19 bases left between them. The CDR3 has 18 amino acids. Germline CDR1 LNHNV, CDR2 YYDKDF (reference sequence). CDR3 protein: CATSRERAISGSTDTQYF. CDR3 in DNA: TGTGCCACCAGCAGGGAACGCGCGATTAGCGGTAGCACAGATACGCAGTATTTT.

This clone was found once. The genes are TRBV27 and TRBJ2-1; D possibly corresponds to TRBD2 (7 bases). This CDR3 is built from 16 residues. V was pared by 6 bases and J by 10 bases, with 25 bases between. Germline assignment: CDR1 MNHEY and CDR2 SMNVEV (reference sequence). Here the CDR3 reads CASSRKGAGPQGEQFF. The CDR3 DNA follows: TGTGCCAGCAGCCGAAAGGGAGCGGGACCCCAGGGGGAGCAGTTCTTC.

This sequence joins TRBV7-3 and TRBJ2-1; tentative D call: TRBD2 (6 bases). CDR1 and CDR2 from the germline V gene are SGHTA and FQGTGA. The CDR3 covers 16 residues. V was pared by 5 bases and J by 0 bases, with 14 bases between. The CDR3 DNA reads TGTGCCAGCAGCCCCTTGGGGGGAAGCTCCTACAATGAGCAGTTCTTC. Translated, it gives CASSPLGGSSYNEQFF.

This chain uses TRBV7-2 with TRBJ2-2, with a weak D call TRBD2 (5 bases). Germline V gene data show CDR1 as SGHTA and CDR2 as FQGNSA. The V end lost 5 bases, the J end lost 6 bases, and 13 bases lay between the germline ends. The length of the CDR3 is 14 residues. CDR3 amino acids: CASSLLAGAGELFF. Here the CDR3 DNA reads TGTGCCAGCAGCCTCCTAGCCGGAGCCGGGGAGCTGTTTTTT.

The CDR3 DNA is TGTGCCAGCTCACCCCGGGACAGCTCTCTAGTTGGAAACACCATATATTTT. Translation: CASSPRDSSLVGNTIYF. The rearrangement links TRBV18 to TRBJ1-3; TRBD1 matches 7 bases. Trimming removed 3 bases from V and 3 bases from J; junction bases left unmatched: 11. CDR1 and CDR2 (germline): KGHSH, LQKENI. The CDR3 spans 17 residues. Full variable domain (rest looked up from reference TRBV18 and TRBJ1-3): NAGVMQNPRHLVRRRGQEARLRCSPMKGHSHVYWYRQLPEEGLKFMVYLQKENIIDESGMPKERFSAEFPKEGPSILRIQQVVRGDSAAYFCASSPRDSSLVGNTIYFGEGSWLTVV.

This clone was counted a few times. The V and J genes are TRBV28 and TRBJ1-1; the D is unclear. V was trimmed by 6 bases and J by 2 bases, leaving 10 bases between them. CDR1 and CDR2 (germline): MDHEN, SYDVKM. This CDR3 has 13 residues. The CDR3 loop reads CASREQLNTEAFF. Written as DNA, the CDR3 is TGTGCCAGCAGGGAACAGCTTAACACTGAAGCTTTCTTT.

V and J are TRBV29-1 and TRBJ2-7; tentative D call: TRBD2 (6 bases). This CDR3 contains 12 residues. The V gene's germline CDR1 is SQVTM and CDR2 ANQGSEA. Trimming shortened V by 3 bases and J by 2 bases, and 8 bases separated the two germline ends. In nucleotides, the CDR3 is TGCAGCGTTGAGCGGGGACCCTACGAGCAGTACTTC. Protein: CSVERGPYEQYF.

The rearrangement links TRBV3-1 (or the pseudogene TRBV3-2) to TRBJ2-2; 14 nucleotides align to TRBD2. The CDR3 has 18 residues. Looked up from germline, CDR1 is LGHDT and CDR2 is YNNKEL (reference sequence). The J segment lost 0 bases and the V segment lost 4 bases, leaving 4 bases of the junction unmatched. CDR3 protein: CASSPGLAGVPNTGELFF. In DNA form, the CDR3 reads TGTGCCAGCAGCCCGGGACTAGCGGGAGTACCGAACACCGGGGAGCTGTTTTTT.

The chain joins TRBV12-5 to TRBJ2-7; perhaps TRBD2 as D (6 bases). V was shortened by 5 bases and J by 5 bases, with 13 bases between the two germline ends. Germline V gene sequence: CDR1 LGHNT, CDR2 FRNRAP. The CDR3 has 13 amino acids. As DNA, the CDR3 is TGTGCTAGTGGTGGGGACTTGTCCCACGAGCAGTACTTC. Translation gives CASGGDLSHEQYF.

The V and J genes are TRBV10-3 and TRBJ2-5, with D uncertain. Germline values: CDR1 ENHRY, CDR2 SYGVKD. The V and J ends lost 2 bases and 2 bases respectively, with 3 bases between them. The CDR3 has 12 residues. CDR3 nucleotide sequence: TGTGCCATCAGTGAGCCTCAAGAGACCCAGTACTTC. It translates to CAISEPQETQYF.

This chain uses TRBV30 with TRBJ1-4; D is unresolved. With 4 bases removed from V and 8 bases from J, the gap between germline ends came to 14 bases. CDR1 is GTSNPN, CDR2 SVGIG, per germline (reference sequence). The CDR3 is 13 amino acids. CDR3 loop: CAWKGEAGEKLFF. CDR3 bases: TGTGCCTGGAAGGGAGAGGCGGGCGAAAAACTGTTTTTT.

The genes are TRBV9 and TRBJ2-3, with 8 bases that match TRBD2. CDR1 and CDR2 from the germline V gene are SGDLS and YYNGEE. The J segment lost 2 bases and the V segment lost 0 bases, leaving 14 bases of the junction unmatched. This CDR3 contains 19 residues. The CDR3 bases are TGTGCCAGCAGCGTAGCTGGGCAGGGAAAGCGGGAGTTCACAGATACGCAGTATTTT. It specifies CASSVAGQGKREFTDTQYF.

V and J are TRBV11-2 and TRBJ1-2; maybe TRBD1 (6 bases). Deletions cut 0 bases from V and 3 bases from J, with 8 bases between. The CDR3 length is 14 residues. CDR1 is SGHAT, CDR2 FQNNGV, per germline. The CDR3 sequence is CASSLEGADYGYTF. The CDR3 region has the DNA TGTGCCAGCAGCTTAGAGGGGGCAGACTATGGCTACACCTTC.

This rearrangement joins TRBV19 to TRBJ1-5; tentative D call: TRBD1 (6 bases). Germline V gene sequence: CDR1 LNHDA, CDR2 SQIVND (reference sequence). The CDR3 runs 14 residues. V shed 1 base and J shed 6 bases, with 10 bases lying between them. The CDR3 region has the DNA TGTGCCAGTAGTATAGCACAGGGCGGTCAGCCCCAGCATTTT. Protein product: CASSIAQGGQPQHF.

V usage is TRBV6-6 and J usage is TRBJ2-2, with a weak D call TRBD1 (6 bases). This CDR3 is built from 13 residues. The V gene lost 5 bases and the J gene lost 4 bases, with 8 bases spanning the gap. From germline, CDR1 is MNHNY and CDR2 SVGAGI (reference sequence). The CDR3 protein is CASSPGVTGELFF. The CDR3 DNA is TGTGCCAGCAGTCCAGGGGTCACCGGGGAGCTGTTTTTT.

This clone was seen once. J is TRBJ1-2 and V is TRBV19; 9 bases are a match to TRBD1. V lost 6 bases, J lost 11 bases, and 13 bases stayed unmatched. The CDR3 runs 14 residues. Germline CDR1 LNHDA, CDR2 SQIVND (reference sequence). The CDR3 bases are TGTGCCAGTAGGATGGGACAGGGCGCTGGAGTATACACCTTC. Its protein is CASRMGQGAGVYTF.